The entry below gives a single T cell receptor beta chain sequence along with its context. Antigen unknown. The junction differs from germline at one of its ends, possibly a read error. In TCRdb, the 5' RACE reads were re-called with MiXCR into one record per CDR3 protein. Found here are about 10,000 distinct CDR3 sequences, roughly 5% of them singletons; the top ten hold 25% to 30%. Germline V CDR1 and CDR2: SGHAT, FQNNGV. The CDR3 sequence is 15 residues long. This sample stems from a study of spatial heterogeneity in lung cancer. Regarding the study as a whole: Ubiquitous expanded tumor TCRs surfaced in blood more at resection than they did at follow-up.

This sample's time point: sample taken at primary tumor resection. Sequencing of whole RNA from tumor, nontumor lung or frozen PBMC involved no sorting. The sequence was obtained from a male donor with early-stage non-small cell lung cancer. The V gene is TRBV11-2, the J gene TRBJ2-1, with TRBD1 matching 9 bases. The material was PBMCs, obtained at surgery. DNA for the CDR3: TGTGCCATCAGCTTAGTAGGGACAGGGAGTAGTGAGCAGTTCTTC. Its translation is CAISLVGTGSSEQFF.